This entry lists 23 T cell receptor beta chains sequenced from one sample in a study of identical twins. MiXCR was run by TCRdb on the 5' RACE reads, yielding one entry per CDR3 protein. The sample holds roughly 1,500,000 distinct CDR3 sequences; roughly a third are singletons and the top ten take roughly 0.3%. The specimen was cord blood. These receptors were collected from a newborn girl in good health.

At least ten counts were recorded for this clonotype. This chain connects TRBV5-5 to TRBJ2-1, with 8 bases lining up with TRBD1. This CDR3 comprises 14 residues. With V trimmed by 5 bases and J by 0 bases, 1 base remained unmatched. Germline V gene data show CDR1 as SGHKS and CDR2 as YYEKEE (reference sequence). The CDR3 sequence is CASSTGGSYNEQFF. The DNA for the CDR3 is TGTGCCAGCAGTACAGGGGGCTCCTACAATGAGCAGTTCTTC.

This chain connects TRBV24-1 to TRBJ2-1; 8 nucleotides match TRBD2. Germline CDR1 and CDR2: KGHDR and SFDVKD. The CDR3 runs 16 residues. V was clipped by 8 bases and J by 0 bases; unmatched bases: 8. The CDR3 DNA follows: TGTGCCACCACTCCGGGGGGGAGAGGCTCCTACAATGAGCAGTTCTTC. Translated: CATTPGGRGSYNEQFF.

The chain recombines TRBV5-1 with TRBJ1-2; no definite D call. V gave up 1 base and J gave up 4 bases, with 8 bases separating them. CDR3 length equals 13 residues. Germline V gene data show CDR1 as SGHRS and CDR2 as YFSETQ. CDR3 in DNA: TGCGCCAGCAGCTTGCGGTTACCCTATGGCTACACCTTC. Its protein is CASSLRLPYGYTF.

The CDR3 nucleotides read TGTGCCATCAGTGACCCTAGCGGGGGGCCCACAGATACGCAGTATTTT. Encoded protein: CAISDPSGGPTDTQYF. The rearrangement joins TRBV10-3 to TRBJ2-3, with 11 bases that match TRBD2. This CDR3 spans 16 amino acids. The germline gives CDR1 ENHRY, CDR2 SYGVKD. The J segment lost 2 bases and the V segment lost 3 bases, leaving 4 bases of the junction unmatched.

This clonotype was seen a few times. The V and J genes are TRBV5-5 and TRBJ2-1, with 10 bases matching TRBD2. V shed 0 bases and J 4 bases; nucleotides not matched to a gene: 7. The CDR3 is 17 residues long. CDR1 and CDR2 (germline): SGHKS, YYEKEE (reference sequence). CDR3 region: CASSLVASGSLYNEQFF. For the CDR3, the DNA is TGTGCCAGCAGCTTGGTGGCTAGCGGGAGTCTTTACAATGAGCAGTTCTTC. The variable domain in full, with the rest retrieved from reference TRBV5-5 and TRBJ2-1, is DAGVTQSPTHLIKTRGQQVTLRCSPISGHKSVSWYQQVLGQGPQFIFQYYEKEERGRGNFPDRFSARQFPNYSSELNVNALLLGDSALYLCASSLVASGSLYNEQFFGPGTRLTVL.

This clonotype came up many times. The chain uses TRBV6-4 and TRBJ1-6; 9 nucleotides align to TRBD1. V lost 6 bases, J lost 7 bases, and 1 base stayed unmatched. The CDR3 is 13 residues long. Germline V gene sequence: CDR1 MRHNA, CDR2 SNTAGT. The CDR3 DNA reads TGTGCCAGCAGGGGACAGGGAAATTCACCCCTCCACTTT. This sequence encodes CASRGQGNSPLHF.

This clonotype has more than one count but fewer than ten. The chain links TRBV7-2 to TRBJ1-2; weak D call: TRBD1 (5 bases). Germline CDR1 and CDR2: SGHTA and FQGNSA. The CDR3 covers 15 residues. Between the trimmed V and J ends, which lost 1 base and 4 bases, there was a span of 13 bases. The CDR3 DNA reads as TGTGCCAGCAGCTTAGTGGGGGGAGGAAGCTATGGCTACACCTTC. This sequence encodes CASSLVGGGSYGYTF.

This clonotype was recorded a few times. The J gene is TRBJ2-7, the V gene TRBV24-1; D gene unclear. The CDR3 has 11 amino acids. Trimming removed 12 bases at V and 2 bases at J, with 10 bases between. Per the germline V gene, CDR1 is KGHDR and CDR2 is SFDVKD. The CDR3 reads CASWWAYEQYF. CDR3 nucleotide sequence: TGTGCCTCCTGGTGGGCCTACGAGCAGTACTTC.

This clonotype was recorded a few times. At one of its ends the junction is not consistent with the germline gene, which may arise from a read error. This sequence joins TRBV9 and TRBJ2-3; D perhaps matches TRBD2 (7 bases). CDR1 and CDR2 from the germline V gene are SGDLS and YYNGEE. The CDR3 is 15 residues long. The CDR3 DNA reads TGTGCCAGCAGCCCCACAGGGAGGGGCACAGACACGCAGTATTTT. It yields the protein CASSPTGRGTDTQYF.

This clonotype has only a few counts. This sequence joins TRBV4-2 and TRBJ2-7, with TRBD2 matching over 13 bases. The CDR3 has 17 amino acids. Trimming at V came to 4 bases and at J to 0 bases, leaving 6 bases not matched to a gene. Per germline, CDR1 LGHNA and CDR2 YNFKEQ. As DNA, the CDR3 is TGTGCCAGCAGCCGTGGGACTAGCGGGACCTTCTCCTACGAGCAGTACTTC. Translated: CASSRGTSGTFSYEQYF.

This clonotype was seen just once. This chain links TRBV28 with TRBJ2-7, with D tentatively TRBD1 or TRBD2 (5 bases each). Trimming removed 6 bases at V and 7 bases at J, with 22 bases between. CDR1 and CDR2 from the germline V gene are MDHEN and SYDVKM. CDR3 length: 15 amino acids. CDR3 in DNA: TGTGCCAGCAGCACGGGACGACCCTCCTACAATGAGCAGTACTTC. The encoded protein is CASSTGRPSYNEQYF.

This rearrangement joins TRBV14 to TRBJ1-4; D unresolved. Germline CDR1 reads SGHDN; CDR2 reads FVKESK. V was shortened by 2 bases and J by 0 bases, with 10 bases between the two germline ends. This CDR3 region has 16 residues. The CDR3 is CASSQRPRATNEKLFF. The CDR3 DNA sequence: TGTGCCAGCAGCCAACGGCCCCGTGCAACTAATGAAAAACTGTTTTTT.

The chain joins TRBV20-1 to TRBJ2-3; 8 bases match TRBD2. J lost 3 bases, V lost 3 bases, and 8 bases had no gene match. The V gene's germline CDR1 is DFQATT and CDR2 SNEGSKA (reference sequence). CDR3 length: 15 amino acids. The CDR3 DNA follows: TGCAGTGCTAGTCATCCGGGGGGGCGAACAGATACGCAGTATTTT. It specifies CSASHPGGRTDTQYF.

This clonotype was seen more than once but under ten times. This rearrangement joins TRBV2 to TRBJ2-6, with D possibly matching TRBD2 (5 bases). The germline CDR1 and CDR2 sequences are SNHLY and FYNNEI. The CDR3 contains 15 residues. Trimming pared 4 bases from V and 0 bases from J, leaving 7 bases between. The CDR3 DNA sequence: TGTGCCAGCAGTGCCGGGATCTCTGGGGCCAACGTCCTGACTTTC. It is translated as CASSAGISGANVLTF.

With respect to this clonotype: This may come from a read error, since a much larger clone is one base off. This sequence joins TRBV29-1 and TRBJ2-5; maybe TRBD2 (5 bases). The CDR3 is 12 residues long. Germline V lookup: CDR1 SQVTM, CDR2 ANQGSEA. The CDR3 is CGVVGSEETQYF. The DNA of the CDR3 is TGCGGCGTTGTGGGTAGCGAAGAGACCCAGTACTTC.

This clonotype was detected only a few times. V and J are TRBV5-1 and TRBJ2-3; tentative D call: TRBD2 (6 bases). Looked up from germline, CDR1 is SGHRS and CDR2 is YFSETQ. The CDR3 runs 14 residues. V gave up 4 bases and J gave up 5 bases, with 14 bases separating them. CDR3 residues: CASSPGTFRDTQYF. CDR3 bases: TGCGCCAGCAGCCCGGGGACTTTTAGAGATACGCAGTATTTT. The full variable domain, completed using reference TRBV5-1 and TRBJ2-3, is KAGVTQTPRYLIKTRGQQVTLSCSPISGHRSVSWYQQTPGQGLQFLFEYFSETQRNKGNFPGRFSGRQFSNSRSEMNVSTLELGDSALYLCASSPGTFRDTQYFGPGTRLTVL.

The chain is built from TRBV5-4 and TRBJ2-3; D is possibly TRBD1 or TRBD2 (5 bases each). The CDR3 runs to 14 residues. The germline CDR1 and CDR2 sequences are SGHNT and YYREEE (reference sequence). The V end lost 4 bases, the J end lost 3 bases, and 12 bases lay between the germline ends. The CDR3 loop reads CASSLGTQTDTQYF. CDR3 DNA: TGTGCCAGCAGCCTGGGGACGCAAACAGATACGCAGTATTTT.

The chain is built from TRBV7-2 and TRBJ2-5; 8 bases agree with TRBD1. TRBJ2-7 explains the end of the DNA better; the J call may be wrong. CDR1 is SGHTA and CDR2 is FQGNSA in the germline V gene. There are 16 residues in the CDR3. In DNA form, the CDR3 reads TGTGCCAGCAGCTTAGCCTCCGGACAGGGAATCTACGAGCAGTACTTC. It codes for CASSLASGQGIYEQYF.

This clonotype came up a few times. The chain carries TRBV7-9 and TRBJ2-1, with a weak D call TRBD1 (6 bases). CDR1 and CDR2 (germline): SEHNR, FQNEAQ (reference sequence). The CDR3 extends over 14 amino acids. V was shortened by 6 bases and J by 2 bases, with 11 bases between the two germline ends. CDR3 residues: CASRQGSPYNEQFF. The CDR3 DNA reads TGTGCCAGCAGGCAGGGGTCCCCCTACAATGAGCAGTTCTTC.

The chain employs TRBV4-1 and TRBJ1-4, with D tentatively TRBD1 (5 bases). V lost 4 bases and J 7 bases, leaving 22 bases between the germline ends. CDR3 length: 17 amino acids. Germline V gene data show CDR1 as MGHRA and CDR2 as YSYEKL. As DNA, the CDR3 is TGCGCCAGCAGCCTCTTTGGGATGATCGGGACGCCTGAAAAACTGTTTTTT. Protein sequence: CASSLFGMIGTPEKLFF.

The rearrangement links TRBV5-1 to TRBJ2-1, with D perhaps TRBD2 (5 bases). Gene TRBJ2-7 matches the end of the DNA better, so the J call may be wrong. The CDR3 consists of 15 residues. Germline V lookup: CDR1 SGHRS, CDR2 YFSETQ. CDR3 residues: CASSPSGFSYNEQYF. The CDR3 DNA follows: TGCGCCAGCAGCCCGAGCGGTTTCTCCTACAATGAGCAGTACTTC.

The chain employs TRBV20-1 and TRBJ2-7; maybe TRBD1 (6 bases). The CDR3 is 12 amino acids. CDR1 is DFQATT, CDR2 SNEGSKA, per germline (reference sequence). V lost 4 bases and J lost 2, with 9 bases in between. CDR3 in amino acids: CSAKTGTYEQYF. CDR3 bases: TGCAGTGCTAAGACAGGTACCTACGAGCAGTACTTC.

The chain combines TRBV9 with TRBJ2-5; D tentatively fits TRBD1 or TRBD2 (5 bases each). The V gene's germline CDR1 is SGDLS and CDR2 YYNGEE. The V end was cut by 0 bases, the J end by 1 base, with 13 bases between. This CDR3 region has 16 residues. CDR3 sequence reads: CASSVGGIDLQETQYF. The CDR3 DNA reads TGTGCCAGCAGCGTAGGGGGGATCGATCTCCAAGAGACCCAGTACTTC.